These 6 T cell receptor beta chains came from one sample sequenced in a study of response to subunit inactivated influenza vaccine. TCRdb processed the RT-PCR reads anew with MiXCR; each CDR3 protein has one entry. The data show hundreds of thousands of distinct CDR3 sequences, less than 20% seen once. The starting material was PBMCs from blood, obtained 5 to 6 days after vaccination. The receptors derive from a man aged 45-60 years who received an inactivated influenza vaccine.

Details on this clonotype: This may be a read error: a much more frequent sequence differs by one nucleotide. The chain combines TRBV29-1 with TRBJ2-2; possible D gene TRBD1, 5 bases. CDR1 SQVTM and CDR2 ANQGSEA come from the germline V gene. The CDR3 is 14 amino acids. Trimming left V 4 bases short and J 0 bases short, with 9 bases between. The CDR3 DNA is TGCAGCGTTGCTGGACACGCGAACACCGGGGAGCTGTTTTTT. Translation gives CSVAGHANTGELFF.

This clonotype has a handful of counts. V and J are TRBV7-9 and TRBJ1-2, with a possible D match to TRBD1 (5 bases). This CDR3 is built from 12 residues. Trimming stripped 5 bases from V and 5 bases from J, with 9 bases between. CDR1 is SEHNR, CDR2 FQNEAQ, per germline (reference sequence). DNA of the CDR3: TGTGCCAGCAGCGTGGGGACGTATGGCTACACCTTC. Translated, it gives CASSVGTYGYTF.

There are a few counts of this clonotype. The CDR3 bases are TGCGCCAGCAGCCAACAGCACACCGGGGGATACGAGCAGTACTTC. This translates into CASSQQHTGGYEQYF. The J gene is TRBJ2-7, the V gene TRBV4-3, with D possibly TRBD2 on 6 matching bases. V lost 2 bases to trimming and J lost 4 bases, with 15 bases between them. This CDR3 has 15 amino acids. Per germline, CDR1 LGHNA and CDR2 YSLEER.

J is TRBJ2-7 and V is TRBV6-2 or TRBV6-3; 7 bases align to TRBD1. Germline V gene data show CDR1 as MNHEY and CDR2 as SVGEGT. With V trimmed by 7 bases and J by 0 bases, 6 bases remained unmatched. The CDR3 loop spans 14 amino acids. CDR3 loop: CASNAAGGSYEQYF. CDR3 sequence (DNA): TGTGCCAGCAACGCGGCAGGGGGCTCCTACGAGCAGTACTTC.

This clonotype was seen a few times. The CDR3 region has the DNA TGTGCCAGCAGCTTCGGCCCGGGGCAAGAGACCCAGTACTTC. Protein sequence: CASSFGPGQETQYF. J is TRBJ2-5 and V is TRBV7-2; perhaps TRBD2 as D (5 bases). Germline V CDR1 and CDR2: SGHTA, FQGNSA. This CDR3 has 14 amino acids. V lost 3 bases and J 2 bases, leaving 10 bases between the germline ends.

The rearrangement uses TRBV7-9 and TRBJ1-1; 9 positions match TRBD1. The germline V gene has CDR1 SEHNR and CDR2 FQNEAQ (reference sequence). The CDR3 loop spans 16 amino acids. V trimming: 5 bases; J trimming: 4 bases; junction bases outside the gene matches: 11. CDR3 nucleotides: TGTGCCAGCAGCCCCAGACAGACAGGGGGAGGCACTGAAGCTTTCTTT. This translates into CASSPRQTGGGTEAFF.